The 17 T cell receptor beta chains below were found in one sample sequenced in a study of vaccination and CD4 T cells after COVID-19. For these receptors, no antigen is known. As to treatment: roughly 10-day PBMC culture with coronavirus spike peptide pools or control peptides (ViraFEST assay). Sequenced with the Oncomine TCR Beta short-read assay was DNA taken from cultured CD4+ T cells. One entry per CDR3 protein results from TCRdb running MiXCR on the PCR reads. The sample has under 25,000 distinct CDR3 sequences, 40% seen once. The sample in question was CD4+ T cells from blood, cultured in vitro, obtained after SARS-CoV-2 vaccination. Every receptor here comes from a human donor who had recovered from COVID-19.

This chain joins TRBV7-2 and TRBJ2-5, with D maybe TRBD2 (6 bases). The germline V gene has CDR1 SGHTA and CDR2 FQGNSA. V lost 1 base and J 5 bases, leaving 8 bases between the germline ends. The CDR3 sequence is 13 residues long. CDR3 coding DNA: TGTGCCAGCAGCTTAGTTCTAGCGGAGACCCAGTACTTC. This sequence encodes CASSLVLAETQYF. Full variable domain (remainder filled in from reference TRBV7-2 and TRBJ2-5): GAGVSQSPSNKVTEKGKDVELRCDPISGHTALYWYRQSLGQGLEFLIYFQGNSAPDKSGLPSDRFSAERTGGSVSTLTIQRTQQEDSAVYLCASSLVLAETQYFGPGTRLLVL.

The rearrangement links TRBV6-2 or TRBV6-3 to TRBJ1-1; D unclear. The CDR3 loop spans 13 amino acids. V was pared by 2 bases and J by 8 bases, with 12 bases between. Germline lookup yields CDR1 MNHEY and CDR2 SVGEGT. The CDR3 DNA sequence: TGTGCCAGCAGTTACGGTCCCCGGTCCGAAGCTTTCTTT. It is translated as CASSYGPRSEAFF.

In nucleotides, the CDR3 is TGTGCCAGCAGTACGCAGCAGGGGGCAGTGACTGAAGCTTTCTTT. It specifies CASSTQQGAVTEAFF. The V gene is TRBV27, the J gene TRBJ1-1; 8 bases line up with TRBD1. Germline CDR1 MNHEY, CDR2 SMNVEV (reference sequence). The CDR3 loop spans 15 amino acids. J gave up 5 bases and V 5 bases, and 10 bases lay outside the gene matches.

This clonotype appeared once. The CDR3 region has the DNA TGTGCCAGCAGCCCAGGGGTCCCCCAGCGGATCTCCTACAATGAGCAGTTCTTC. Its translation is CASSPGVPQRISYNEQFF. The chain recombines TRBV9 with TRBJ2-1; tentative D call: TRBD1 (6 bases). Between the trimmed V and J ends, which lost 4 bases and 0 bases, there was a span of 20 bases. Germline V lookup: CDR1 SGDLS, CDR2 YYNGEE. CDR3 size: 18 residues.

V gene TRBV27 combines with J gene TRBJ1-1, with D unclear. Germline CDR1 MNHEY, CDR2 SMNVEV (reference sequence). The CDR3 runs 14 residues. The V end lost 3 bases, the J end lost 5 bases, and 13 bases lay between the germline ends. CDR3 protein: CASSLERVGTEAFF. The CDR3, as DNA: TGTGCCAGCAGTTTGGAAAGGGTGGGGACTGAAGCTTTCTTT.

The rearrangement links TRBV6-2 or TRBV6-3 to TRBJ1-2; D gene unclear. Germline V gives CDR1 MNHEY, CDR2 SVGEGT. The V gene lost 5 bases and the J gene lost 4 bases, with 11 bases spanning the gap. This CDR3 has 13 residues. The CDR3 region is CASSGDGFYGYTF. The CDR3 DNA reads TGTGCCAGCAGTGGCGACGGCTTCTATGGCTACACCTTC.

This clonotype has just a few counts. V usage is TRBV29-1 and J usage is TRBJ1-1; D may be TRBD1 (6 bases). V was pared by 6 bases and J by 4 bases, with 15 bases between. This CDR3 is built from 13 residues. Germline loops: CDR1 SQVTM, CDR2 ANQGSEA. The CDR3 region has the DNA TGCAGCGTAGTAACAGGGATGGGCACTGAAGCTTTCTTT. Translating gives CSVVTGMGTEAFF.

This clonotype was observed a few times. This sequence joins TRBV10-2 and TRBJ1-2, with D possibly matching TRBD1 (5 bases). The CDR3 runs 16 residues. V was trimmed by 5 bases and J by 3 bases, leaving 19 bases between them. Germline lookup yields CDR1 WSHSY and CDR2 SAAADI. Written as DNA, the CDR3 is TGCGCCAGCAGTTCGGGGACCCGCAGGTCGTACTATGGCTACACCTTC. It translates to CASSSGTRRSYYGYTF.

The J gene is TRBJ1-1, the V gene TRBV6-1, with no clear D. Germline V CDR1 and CDR2: MNHNS, SASEGT. The V end lost 6 bases, the J end lost 1 base, and 15 bases lay between the germline ends. The CDR3 sequence is 15 residues long. The CDR3: CASSERRQQNTEAFF. CDR3 DNA sequence: TGTGCCAGCAGCGAACGGCGGCAGCAGAACACTGAAGCTTTCTTT.

This clonotype appeared a few times. The chain has TRBV6-1 and TRBJ1-6; 7 positions agree with TRBD1. The germline V gene has CDR1 MNHNS and CDR2 SASEGT. CDR3 size: 12 residues. J lost 14 bases, V lost 4 bases, and 5 bases had no gene match. CDR3 in DNA: TGTGCCAGCAGTGTCCGACAGGGTGCCCTCCACTTT. Protein sequence: CASSVRQGALHF.

This clonotype turned up a few times. The V call is TRBV20-1, the J call TRBJ2-3; D is ambiguous. V shed 0 bases and J shed 4 bases, with 8 bases lying between them. Germline CDR1 and CDR2: DFQATT and SNEGSKA (reference sequence). This CDR3 is built from 13 residues. The chain's CDR3 is CSAREADPDTQYF. DNA of the CDR3: TGCAGTGCTAGAGAGGCGGACCCAGATACGCAGTATTTT.

The V call is TRBV10-2, the J call TRBJ2-7; TRBD1 agrees at 7 bases. V dropped 0 bases and J dropped 3; count of bases not matched to a gene: 2. This CDR3 contains 14 residues. Germline V gene data show CDR1 as WSHSY and CDR2 as SAAADI. The CDR3 spells CASSESTGIYEQYF. CDR3 sequence (DNA): TGCGCCAGCAGTGAGTCGACAGGGATCTACGAGCAGTACTTC.

The table lists this clonotype with a few counts. The rearrangement joins TRBV6-1 to TRBJ1-5; tentatively, D is TRBD1 (6 bases). The CDR3 contains 14 residues. Germline V gene sequence: CDR1 MNHNS, CDR2 SASEGT. V lost 6 bases to trimming and J lost 7 bases, with 16 bases between them. The chain's CDR3 is CASSQVGGVQPQHF. Written as DNA, the CDR3 is TGTGCCAGCAGCCAAGTCGGGGGCGTACAGCCCCAGCATTTT.

The genes are TRBV20-1 and TRBJ2-7, with 9 bases lining up with TRBD1. With 3 bases clipped from V and 3 bases from J, the junction kept 9 bases outside the gene matches. There are 15 residues in the CDR3. Germline V CDR1 and CDR2: DFQATT, SNEGSKA (reference sequence). DNA of the CDR3: TGCAGTGCTAGGGGGACAGGGCTTGGAAGCTACGAGCAGTACTTC. Its protein is CSARGTGLGSYEQYF.

The rearrangement joins TRBV7-8 to TRBJ1-2; maybe TRBD1 (5 bases). V was clipped by 5 bases and J by 7 bases, with 11 bases between them. CDR3 size: 12 residues. CDR1 and CDR2 (germline): SGHVS, FQNEAQ. For the CDR3, the DNA is TGTGCCAGCAGCCCCTCGGGGGTTGGCTACACCTTC. It codes for CASSPSGVGYTF.

This clonotype was detected only a few times. V and J are TRBV19 and TRBJ1-2; weak D call: TRBD1 (6 bases). The germline CDR1 and CDR2 sequences are LNHDA and SQIVND (reference sequence). The CDR3 has 14 residues. V was pared by 5 bases and J by 3 bases, with 13 bases between. CDR3 region: CASSAQGGDYGYTF. CDR3 sequence (DNA): TGTGCCAGTAGTGCACAGGGTGGGGACTATGGCTACACCTTC.

Only a few counts were recorded for this clonotype. The chain employs TRBV6-4 and TRBJ2-1; 9 bases match TRBD2. This CDR3 region has 15 residues. V lost 5 bases, J lost 6 bases, and 8 bases stayed unmatched. CDR1 and CDR2 from the germline V gene are MRHNA and SNTAGT. Here the CDR3 DNA reads TGTGCCAGCAGTCGAGTTAGCGGGAGTTTCAATGAGCAGTTCTTC. This translates into CASSRVSGSFNEQFF.